Listed below are T cell receptor beta chains from one sample, sequenced in a study of T-cell reconstitution after alpha-beta-depleted transplantation in children. MiXCR, applied by TCRdb to the PCR reads, yields one record per CDR3 protein. The table shows 200,000 to 300,000 distinct CDR3 sequences, with roughly 24% occurring only once. The sequenced sample was PBMCs, obtained before TCRalphabeta/CD19-depleted stem cell transplant. All receptors derive from a girl aged 2 to 10 with Fanconi anemia, due to receive a stem cell transplant. CDR3s include the opening cysteine and the closing phenylalanine or tryptophan. D genes are given only for firm matches. Clone sizes are given selectively: once, few, many, or a class where the clone is expanded.

j_call d_call clone_size v_call cdr3_nt cdr3_aa
TRBJ2-3 . . TRBV6-2/TRBV6-3 TGTGCCAGCAGTTACAGCCCACGGAGCCGAGATACGCAGTATTTT CASSYSPRSRDTQYF
TRBJ1-1 . many TRBV12-3/TRBV12-4 TGTGCCAGCACCCTCAAGGAGGGGTACACTGAAGCTTTCTTT CASTLKEGYTEAFF
TRBJ2-1 . many TRBV12-3/TRBV12-4 TGTGCCAGCAGTTTTCCCCGGGACTCCCTCTACAATGAGCAGTTCTTC CASSFPRDSLYNEQFF
TRBJ2-7 . few TRBV6-1 TGTGCCAGCAGTCGACAGTCCTTAAACTACGAGCAGTACTTC CASSRQSLNYEQYF
TRBJ2-2 . . TRBV29-1 TGCAGCGTTGTGGAGAACACCGGGGAGCTGTTTTTT CSVVENTGELFF
TRBJ2-1 TRBD2 many TRBV20-1 TGCAGTGCTAGTGTAGCGGGGGGGCGTGGTGAGCAGTTCTTC CSASVAGGRGEQFF
TRBJ2-7 . few TRBV21-1 TGTGCCAGCCATGTCACAGACCTCACGACCTACGAGCAGTACTTC CASHVTDLTTYEQYF
TRBJ1-2 TRBD1 many TRBV29-1 TGCAGCGTTTTGGGACAGGTCTATGGCTACACCTTC CSVLGQVYGYTF
TRBJ2-1 TRBD2 many TRBV2 TGTGCCAGTCCACTAAGCGGGAGGGCCAATGAGCAGTTCTTC CASPLSGRANEQFF
TRBJ2-1 TRBD2 . TRBV6-5 TGTGCCAGCAGTTACTCCAGGGGACTAGCGGGGGGCAATGAGCAGTTCTTC CASSYSRGLAGGNEQFF
TRBJ2-1 . . TRBV29-1 TGCAGCGTTGATGGACAGAGCTCCTACAATGAGCAGTTCTTC CSVDGQSSYNEQFF
TRBJ1-1 . . TRBV9 TGTGCCAGCAGCCCGACCGGACTCCCTGGGGGTGAAGCTTTCTTT CASSPTGLPGGEAFF
TRBJ2-1 . few TRBV20-1 TGCAGTGCTAGAGCAGAGGTCTACAATGAGCAGTTCTTC CSARAEVYNEQFF
TRBJ1-1 TRBD1 . TRBV27 TGTGCCAGCAGTTTTGGGACAGGGAACACTGAAGCTTTCTTT CASSFGTGNTEAFF
TRBJ2-7 . . TRBV5-1 TGCGCCAGCAGCTTGGTTGACCTCTCGGGACCGGTATACTTC CASSLVDLSGPVYF
TRBJ2-3 . . TRBV18 TGTGCCAGCTCACCACGGAGGGGGCGCCAAGATACGCAGTATTTT CASSPRRGRQDTQYF
TRBJ1-3 TRBD1 many TRBV20-1 TGCAGTGCTAAGGTCTCCGGGACAGGCTACTCTGGAAACACCATATATTTT CSAKVSGTGYSGNTIYF
TRBJ2-7 . many TRBV28 TGTGCCAGCAGTTTCGGGACCACTAGGTACTACGAGCAGTACTTC CASSFGTTRYYEQYF
TRBJ2-5 . . TRBV5-1 TGCGCCAGCAGCTTGGAGGCGTGGGAGGAGACCCAGTACTTC CASSLEAWEETQYF
TRBJ2-7 . . TRBV6-5 TGTGCCAGCAGTTACTTGGCCACAAAGAGCTCCTACGAGCAGTACTTC CASSYLATKSSYEQYF
TRBJ2-1 TRBD2 . TRBV7-2 TGTGCCAGCAGCTCTTCTTTGGCGGGAGTGTACAATGAGCAGTTCTTC CASSSSLAGVYNEQFF
TRBJ1-1 TRBD1 few TRBV4-1 TGCGCCAGCAGCCAGGTGGACAGGACGAACACTGAAGCTTTCTTT CASSQVDRTNTEAFF
TRBJ1-2 . . TRBV12-3/TRBV12-4 TGTGCCAGCAGTTATGGACAGTATGGCTACACCTTC CASSYGQYGYTF
TRBJ2-7 TRBD2 few TRBV29-1 TGCAGCGTTGTAGCGGGAGCGGATCTCTACGAGCAGTACTTC CSVVAGADLYEQYF
TRBJ2-7 . . TRBV11-2 TGTGCCAGCAGCCCGGGACTCCTTTCCTACGAGCAGTACTTC CASSPGLLSYEQYF
TRBJ2-7 TRBD2 . TRBV29-1 TGCAGCGTTGTGGTCGAGCGGGAGTACGATTACGAGCAGTACTTC CSVVVEREYDYEQYF
TRBJ2-2 TRBD2 . TRBV3-1 TGTGCCATCAGTCATCAGCAGACTAGCGGGCCTTCTAGCACCGGGGAGCTGTTTTTT CAISHQQTSGPSSTGELFF
TRBJ2-3 TRBD1 . TRBV6-1 TGTGCCAGCAGTGATACCCGGACAGGCCTTACAGATACGCAGTATTTT CASSDTRTGLTDTQYF
TRBJ2-3 . many TRBV12-3/TRBV12-4 TGTGCCAGCGTCAGGCGGGGACCTTCCACAGATACGCAGTATTTT CASVRRGPSTDTQYF
TRBJ2-7 . few TRBV7-2 TGTGCCAGCAGCTTAGGGCCTATCGAGCAGTACTTC CASSLGPIEQYF
TRBJ2-6 . many TRBV5-1 TGCGCCAGCAGCTTAGGACGAGCCTCTGGGGCCAACGTCCTGACTTTC CASSLGRASGANVLTF
TRBJ2-7 TRBD1 once TRBV12-3/TRBV12-4 TGTGCCAGCAGTAATTCAGGGACAGGGGACGAGCAGTACTTC CASSNSGTGDEQYF
TRBJ2-3 TRBD2 few TRBV5-1 TGCGCCAGCAGCCTAGAGCGGGGGGACACAGATACGCAGTATTTT CASSLERGDTDTQYF
TRBJ2-7 . few TRBV20-1 TGCAGTGCCTCCACTCTTAACTACGAGCAGTACTTC CSASTLNYEQYF
TRBJ2-7 . . TRBV2 TGTGCCAGCAGGGTACTGGGGTACGAGCAGTACTTC CASRVLGYEQYF
TRBJ2-3 . . TRBV20-1 TGCAGTGCTAGTCGGGACCGATCCACAGATACGCAGTATTTT CSASRDRSTDTQYF
TRBJ2-7 . . TRBV12-3/TRBV12-4 TGTGCCAGCAGTTTAGGGCGGTCCGACTACTACGAGCAGTACTTC CASSLGRSDYYEQYF
TRBJ2-1 . few TRBV5-1 TGCGCCAGCAGCCTTAAGGGACTCGCCTTCTACAATGAGCAGTTCTTC CASSLKGLAFYNEQFF
TRBJ1-1 . once TRBV7-2 TGTGCCAGCAGCTTACAGGGGAGCACTGAAGCTTTCTTT CASSLQGSTEAFF
TRBJ2-7 . . TRBV29-1 TGCAGCGTTGGGAAGTTCAGGGGAAGCTACGAGCAGTACTTC CSVGKFRGSYEQYF
TRBJ2-3 TRBD2 . TRBV6-1 TGTGCCAGCAAGTACCTAGCGGGAGGCACAGATACGCAGTATTTT CASKYLAGGTDTQYF
TRBJ2-3 . few TRBV7-2 TGTGCCAGCAGCCCAACTGCCCCACAGATTGGTACGCAGTATTTT CASSPTAPQIGTQYF
TRBJ2-1 TRBD1 many TRBV9 TGTGCCAGCAGCGTAGCGAGGGACAGGTCTTATATTGAGCAGTTCTTC CASSVARDRSYIEQFF
TRBJ2-5 TRBD2 few TRBV20-1 TGCAGTGCTAGCTTTGGGCGGGGGGGCCTGGAGACCCAGTACTTC CSASFGRGGLETQYF
TRBJ2-7 TRBD1 . TRBV29-1 TGCAGCGTGGAACAGGGGGCGGACGAGCAGTACTTC CSVEQGADEQYF
TRBJ2-3 . many TRBV12-3/TRBV12-4 TGTGCCAGCAGTTTAACAGGGTGGGACACAGATACGCAGTATTTT CASSLTGWDTDTQYF
TRBJ2-1 . . TRBV7-8 TGTGCCAGCAGCTTAGCGGCGGGTAGCTCCTACAATGAGCAGTTCTTC CASSLAAGSSYNEQFF
TRBJ1-1 TRBD1 . TRBV7-2 TGTGCCAGCAGCTTAGTAGGGACAGGGGAAACTGAAGCTTTCTTT CASSLVGTGETEAFF
TRBJ1-2 . many TRBV20-1 TGCACGCCCACTCCCCTCTATGGCTACACCTTC CTPTPLYGYTF
TRBJ1-5 . many TRBV12-3/TRBV12-4 TGTGCCAGCAGTTTAGGGGACCCCCTGCATTTT CASSLGDPLHF
TRBJ2-7 TRBD2 . TRBV18 TGTGCCAGCTCACCTACCCCGGGACTAGCGGGGGTTTTCTCCTACGAGCAGTACTTC CASSPTPGLAGVFSYEQYF
TRBJ2-7 . . TRBV7-6 TGTGCCAGCAGCTTCGGTGTAGGGAATGGCTACGAGCAGTACTTC CASSFGVGNGYEQYF
TRBJ1-5 . many TRBV20-1 TGCAGTGCTAGACCGGACCCAGGAGGCAATCAGCCCCAGCATTTT CSARPDPGGNQPQHF
TRBJ2-5 TRBD1 once TRBV7-9 TGTGCCAGCAGCATATGGGACAGGATCGGAGAGACCCAGTACTTC CASSIWDRIGETQYF
TRBJ2-6 . many TRBV29-1 TGCAGCGTTGAGGGAGATTCTGGGGCCAACGTCCTGACTTTC CSVEGDSGANVLTF
TRBJ2-7 . many TRBV25-1 TGTGCCAGCAGTGAATGGGGTAGCTCCTACGAGCAGTACTTC CASSEWGSSYEQYF
TRBJ2-1 TRBD1 many TRBV7-2 TGTGCCAGCAGCTTAGTCGGGACAGGGGGAAACAATGAGCAGTTCTTC CASSLVGTGGNNEQFF
TRBJ2-3 . many TRBV7-3 TGTGCCAGCAGCTCCTTCGGGGGTGGGTTTCTGACAGATACGCAGTATTTT CASSSFGGGFLTDTQYF
TRBJ2-3 . . TRBV29-1 TGCAGCGTTGAGAGAGGGTCAGGAGTCACAGATACGCAGTATTTT CSVERGSGVTDTQYF
TRBJ2-1 TRBD1 many TRBV5-5 TGTGCCAGCAGCTTGCTTGACAGGGCAACCTACAATGAGCAGTTCTTC CASSLLDRATYNEQFF